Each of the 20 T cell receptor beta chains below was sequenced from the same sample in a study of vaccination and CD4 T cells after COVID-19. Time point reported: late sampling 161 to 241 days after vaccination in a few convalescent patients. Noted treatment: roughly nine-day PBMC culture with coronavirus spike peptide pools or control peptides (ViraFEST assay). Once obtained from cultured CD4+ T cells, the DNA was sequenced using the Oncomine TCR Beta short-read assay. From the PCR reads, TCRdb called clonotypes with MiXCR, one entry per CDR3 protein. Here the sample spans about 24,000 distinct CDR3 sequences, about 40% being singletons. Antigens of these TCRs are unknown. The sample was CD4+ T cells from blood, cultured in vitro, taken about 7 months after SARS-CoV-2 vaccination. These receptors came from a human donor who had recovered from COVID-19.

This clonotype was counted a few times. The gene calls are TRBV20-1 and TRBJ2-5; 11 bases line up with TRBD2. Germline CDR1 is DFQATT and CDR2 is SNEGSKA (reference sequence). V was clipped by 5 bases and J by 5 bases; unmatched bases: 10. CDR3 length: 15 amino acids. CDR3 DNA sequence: TGCAGTGCTGCTGATAGCGGGAGGGTGGATGAGACCCAGTACTTC. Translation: CSAADSGRVDETQYF.

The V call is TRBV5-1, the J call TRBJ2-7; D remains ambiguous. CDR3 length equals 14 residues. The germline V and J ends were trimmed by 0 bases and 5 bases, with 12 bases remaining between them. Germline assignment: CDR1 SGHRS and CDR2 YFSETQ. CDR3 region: CASSLADAHDEQYF. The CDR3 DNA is TGCGCCAGCAGCTTGGCGGACGCGCACGACGAGCAGTACTTC.

The CDR3 protein is CATSGKAGDSYNEQFF. The DNA of the CDR3 is TGTGCCACCAGTGGGAAAGCGGGAGACTCCTACAATGAGCAGTTCTTC. This rearrangement joins TRBV24-1 to TRBJ2-1, with 8 bases fitting TRBD2. Looked up from germline, CDR1 is KGHDR and CDR2 is SFDVKD. J gave up 0 bases and V 5 bases, and 5 bases lay outside the gene matches. The CDR3 runs to 16 residues.

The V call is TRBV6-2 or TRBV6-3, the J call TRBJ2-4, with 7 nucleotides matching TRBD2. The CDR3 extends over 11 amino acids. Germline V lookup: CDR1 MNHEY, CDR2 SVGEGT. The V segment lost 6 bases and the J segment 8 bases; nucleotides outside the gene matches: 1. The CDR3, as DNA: TGTGCCAGCAGCCGGGGGGACATTCAGTACTTC. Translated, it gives CASSRGDIQYF.

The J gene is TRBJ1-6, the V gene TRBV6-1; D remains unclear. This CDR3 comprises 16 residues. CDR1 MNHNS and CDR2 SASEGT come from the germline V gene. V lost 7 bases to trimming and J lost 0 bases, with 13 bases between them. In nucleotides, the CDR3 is TGTGCCAGCACCCAACTGCAGAGCTCCTATAATTCACCCCTCCACTTT. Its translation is CASTQLQSSYNSPLHF.

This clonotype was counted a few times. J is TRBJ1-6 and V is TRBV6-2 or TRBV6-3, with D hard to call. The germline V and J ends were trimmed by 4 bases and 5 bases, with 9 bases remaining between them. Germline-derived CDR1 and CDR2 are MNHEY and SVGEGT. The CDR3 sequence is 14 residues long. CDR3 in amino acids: CASSLRTDNSPLHF. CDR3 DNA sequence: TGTGCCAGCAGTTTACGGACCGATAATTCACCCCTCCACTTT.

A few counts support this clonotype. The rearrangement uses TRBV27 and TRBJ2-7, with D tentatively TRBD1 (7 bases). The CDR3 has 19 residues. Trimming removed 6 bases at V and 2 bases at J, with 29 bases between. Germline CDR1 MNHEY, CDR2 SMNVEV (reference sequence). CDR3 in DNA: TGTGCCAGCAGCCCATCCGGGACAGTCAATTTCGGGAGAGCCTACGAGCAGTACTTC. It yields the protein CASSPSGTVNFGRAYEQYF.

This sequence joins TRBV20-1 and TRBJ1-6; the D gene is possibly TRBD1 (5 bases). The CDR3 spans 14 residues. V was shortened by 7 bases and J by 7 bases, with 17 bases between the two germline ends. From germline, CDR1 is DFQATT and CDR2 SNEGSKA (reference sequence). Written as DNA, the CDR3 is TGCAGTGGGGAAGGCGACAGTACCAATTCACCCCTCCACTTT. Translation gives CSGEGDSTNSPLHF.

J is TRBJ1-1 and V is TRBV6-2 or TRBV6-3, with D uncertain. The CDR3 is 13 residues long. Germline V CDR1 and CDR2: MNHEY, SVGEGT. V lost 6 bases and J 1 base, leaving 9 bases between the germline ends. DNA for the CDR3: TGTGCCAGCAGGATAAAAGGGAACACTGAAGCTTTCTTT. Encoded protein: CASRIKGNTEAFF.

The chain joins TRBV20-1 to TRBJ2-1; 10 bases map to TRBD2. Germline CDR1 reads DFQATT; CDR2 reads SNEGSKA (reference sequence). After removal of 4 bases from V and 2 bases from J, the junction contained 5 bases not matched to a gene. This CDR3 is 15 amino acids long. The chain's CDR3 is CSAIRTSGAYNEQFF. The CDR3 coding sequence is TGCAGTGCTATAAGGACTAGCGGAGCCTACAATGAGCAGTTCTTC.

CDR3 loop: CSARGPPGQQQETQYF. CDR3 sequence (DNA): TGCAGTGCTAGAGGACCACCGGGACAGCAGCAAGAGACCCAGTACTTC. The gene calls are TRBV20-1 and TRBJ2-5; 7 bases align to TRBD1. The V gene end was trimmed by 1 base and the J gene end by 2 bases; junction bases not matched to a gene: 10. This CDR3 contains 16 residues. From germline, CDR1 is DFQATT and CDR2 SNEGSKA (reference sequence).

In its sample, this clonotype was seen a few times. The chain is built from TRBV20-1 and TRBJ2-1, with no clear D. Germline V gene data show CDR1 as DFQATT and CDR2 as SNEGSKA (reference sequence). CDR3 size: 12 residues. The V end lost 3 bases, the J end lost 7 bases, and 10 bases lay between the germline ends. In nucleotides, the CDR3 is TGCAGTGCTAGCCCCCGTGGGAATGAGCAGTTCTTC. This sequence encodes CSASPRGNEQFF.

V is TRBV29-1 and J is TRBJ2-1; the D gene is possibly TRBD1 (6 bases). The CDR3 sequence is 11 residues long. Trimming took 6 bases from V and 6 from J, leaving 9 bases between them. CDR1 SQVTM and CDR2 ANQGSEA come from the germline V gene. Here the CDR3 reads CSVEQGNEQFF. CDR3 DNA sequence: TGCAGCGTGGAACAGGGCAATGAGCAGTTCTTC.

CDR3 sequence reads: CASSIKYWTSVSPEQYF. For the CDR3, the DNA is TGTGCCAGCAGTATCAAATACTGGACTAGCGTATCCCCCGAGCAGTACTTC. The chain has TRBV6-2 or TRBV6-3 and TRBJ2-7, with TRBD2 identical over 9 bases. V shed 5 bases and J 6 bases; nucleotides not matched to a gene: 17. In germline, CDR1 is MNHEY, CDR2 SVGEGT. This CDR3 contains 17 residues.

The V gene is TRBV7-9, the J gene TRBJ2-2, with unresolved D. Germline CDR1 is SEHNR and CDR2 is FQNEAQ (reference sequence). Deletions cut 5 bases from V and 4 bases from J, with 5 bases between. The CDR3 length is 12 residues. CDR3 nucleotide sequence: TGTGCCAGCAGCCACATCACCGGGGAGCTGTTTTTT. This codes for CASSHITGELFF.

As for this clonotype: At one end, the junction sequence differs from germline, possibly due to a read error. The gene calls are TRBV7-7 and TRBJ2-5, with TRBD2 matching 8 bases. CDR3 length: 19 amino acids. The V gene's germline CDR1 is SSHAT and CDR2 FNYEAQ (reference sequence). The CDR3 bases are TGTGCTAGCAGCAACGGGAGGAGCGGGAGCGTAGGGGGCCAAGAGACCCAGTACTTC. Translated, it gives CASSNGRSGSVGGQETQYF.

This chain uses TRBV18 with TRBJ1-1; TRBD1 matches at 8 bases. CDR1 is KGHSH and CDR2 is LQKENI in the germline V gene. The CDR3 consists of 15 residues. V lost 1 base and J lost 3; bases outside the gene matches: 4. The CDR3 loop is CASSPRTGGYTEAFF. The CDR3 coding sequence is TGTGCCAGCTCACCACGTACAGGGGGATACACTGAAGCTTTCTTT.

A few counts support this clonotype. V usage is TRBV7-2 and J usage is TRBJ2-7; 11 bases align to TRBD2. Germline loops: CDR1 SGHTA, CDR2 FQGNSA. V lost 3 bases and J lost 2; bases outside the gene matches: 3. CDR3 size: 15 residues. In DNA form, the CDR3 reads TGTGCCAGCAGCTTGTTGGGACTAGCGGCCTACGAGCAGTACTTC. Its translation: CASSLLGLAAYEQYF. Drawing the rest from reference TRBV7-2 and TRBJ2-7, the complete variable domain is GAGVSQSPSNKVTEKGKDVELRCDPISGHTALYWYRQSLGQGLEFLIYFQGNSAPDKSGLPSDRFSAERTGGSVSTLTIQRTQQEDSAVYLCASSLLGLAAYEQYFGPGTRLTVT.

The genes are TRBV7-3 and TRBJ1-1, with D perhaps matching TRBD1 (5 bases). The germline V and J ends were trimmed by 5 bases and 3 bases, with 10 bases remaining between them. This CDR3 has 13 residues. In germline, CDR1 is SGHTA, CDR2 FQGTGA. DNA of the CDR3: TGTGCCAGCAGCGCATCCAGGGACACTGAAGCTTTCTTT. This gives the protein CASSASRDTEAFF.

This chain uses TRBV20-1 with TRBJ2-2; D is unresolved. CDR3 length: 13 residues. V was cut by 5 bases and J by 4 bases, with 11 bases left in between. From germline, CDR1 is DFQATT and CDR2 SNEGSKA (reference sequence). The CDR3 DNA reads TGCAGTGCTCCCCACAGACCCACCGGGGAGCTGTTTTTT. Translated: CSAPHRPTGELFF.